This entry lists 28 T cell receptor beta chains sequenced from one sample in a study of blood T cell repertoires in COVID-19. Sequenced by immunoSEQ multiplex PCR; TCRdb stores in-frame clones only, minus some. In the table there are a few hundred thousand clones, 80% to 90% of which are singletons. Sequenced material: PBMCs or T cells enriched from blood (not recorded which). Source of these receptors: an older woman who had recovered from COVID-19.

The chain couples TRBV5-5 to TRBJ1-2; TRBD1 matches at 9 bases. CDR3 length: 15 amino acids. Germline CDR1 and CDR2: SGHKS and YYEKEE (reference sequence). With 2 bases clipped from V and 2 bases from J, the junction kept 4 bases outside the gene matches. The CDR3 is CASSLQGALNYGYTF. As DNA, the CDR3 is TGTGCCAGCAGCTTACAGGGGGCGCTGAACTATGGCTACACCTTC.

The rearrangement joins TRBV7-4 to TRBJ1-3, with D possibly matching TRBD1 (6 bases). CDR1 SGHVT and CDR2 SQSDAQ come from the germline V gene. The V end lost 3 bases, the J end lost 0 bases, and 27 bases lay between the germline ends. The CDR3 loop spans 21 amino acids. The DNA for the CDR3 is TGTGCCAGCAGCTTTATTTTCCCCCGGGACACTAACCCATTCTCTGGAAACACCATATATTTT. Amino acids: CASSFIFPRDTNPFSGNTIYF.

The chain carries TRBV19 and TRBJ1-2; D may be TRBD1 (5 bases). CDR1 is LNHDA and CDR2 is SQIVND in the germline V gene (reference sequence). V gave up 3 bases and J gave up 4 bases, with 15 bases separating them. The CDR3 consists of 15 residues. The CDR3 reads CASSMVGREVYGYTF. DNA for the CDR3: TGTGCCAGTAGTATGGTGGGCAGGGAGGTCTATGGCTACACCTTC. Complete variable domain (other parts from reference TRBV19 and TRBJ1-2): DGGITQSPKYLFRKEGQNVTLSCEQNLNHDAMYWYRQDPGQGLRLIYYSQIVNDFQKGDIAEGYSVSREKKESFPLTVTSAQKNPTAFYLCASSMVGREVYGYTFGSGTRLTVV.

The V gene is TRBV2, the J gene TRBJ2-7, with D maybe TRBD2 (5 bases). The CDR3 runs 11 residues. V lost 5 bases to trimming and J lost 7 bases, with 9 bases between them. CDR1 SNHLY and CDR2 FYNNEI come from the germline V gene. The CDR3 DNA follows: TGTGCCAGCAGTCCCTCGGGGGAGCAGTACTTC. This gives the protein CASSPSGEQYF.

V gene TRBV5-1 combines with J gene TRBJ1-2, with 7 positions matching TRBD1. CDR3 size: 13 residues. Germline V CDR1 and CDR2: SGHRS, YFSETQ. V lost 4 bases, J lost 4 bases, and 4 bases stayed unmatched. The CDR3 DNA sequence: TGCGCCAGCAGCATGGGACAGCCCTATGGCTACACCTTC. Protein sequence: CASSMGQPYGYTF.

The genes are TRBV2 and TRBJ1-2; D is unresolved. CDR1 and CDR2 from the germline V gene are SNHLY and FYNNEI. V was cut by 2 bases and J by 2 bases, with 6 bases left in between. CDR3 length: 13 residues. The CDR3 region is CASSEPGNYGYTF. The CDR3 DNA sequence: TGTGCCAGCAGTGAACCGGGGAACTATGGCTACACCTTC.

The CDR3 sequence: CASSLGEGYGYTF. CDR3 coding DNA: TGCGCCAGCAGCTTGGGGGAGGGCTATGGCTACACCTTC. The gene calls are TRBV5-1 and TRBJ1-2, with D hard to call. The CDR3 has 13 residues. V was pared by 0 bases and J by 4 bases, with 7 bases between. Germline CDR1 is SGHRS and CDR2 is YFSETQ.

V gene TRBV6-5 combines with J gene TRBJ2-7, with TRBD2 matching over 7 bases. The germline V gene has CDR1 MNHEY and CDR2 SVGAGI. Trimming removed 0 bases from V and 2 bases from J; junction bases left unmatched: 4. The CDR3 is 15 amino acids. The CDR3 region is CASSYSGRGTYEQYF. CDR3 sequence (DNA): TGTGCCAGCAGTTACTCGGGGCGGGGGACCTACGAGCAGTACTTC.

This chain uses TRBV5-1 with TRBJ1-2, with TRBD1 matching 9 bases. V was clipped by 0 bases and J by 4 bases; unmatched bases: 4. CDR1 is SGHRS and CDR2 is YFSETQ in the germline V gene. There are 15 residues in the CDR3. CDR3 sequence (DNA): TGCGCCAGCAGCTTGGACAGGGGGCTCCTCTATGGCTACACCTTC. This translates into CASSLDRGLLYGYTF. The entire variable domain, with the rest obtained from reference TRBV5-1 and TRBJ1-2, is as follows: KAGVTQTPRYLIKTRGQQVTLSCSPISGHRSVSWYQQTPGQGLQFLFEYFSETQRNKGNFPGRFSGRQFSNSRSEMNVSTLELGDSALYLCASSLDRGLLYGYTFGSGTRLTVV.

This clone showed up just once. The chain recombines TRBV19 with TRBJ2-7; perhaps TRBD2 as D (6 bases). This CDR3 comprises 14 residues. Per germline, CDR1 LNHDA and CDR2 SQIVND (reference sequence). The V gene lost 4 bases and the J gene lost 0 bases, with 10 bases spanning the gap. The CDR3 reads CASSTQTSSYEQYF. As DNA, the CDR3 is TGTGCCAGTAGTACTCAGACTAGCTCCTACGAGCAGTACTTC.

The chain joins TRBV29-1 to TRBJ2-5; TRBD1 matches at 8 bases. Trimming took 7 bases from V and 5 from J; bases not matched to a gene: 6. This CDR3 has 12 amino acids. Germline V gene sequence: CDR1 SQVTM, CDR2 ANQGSEA. This CDR3 is CSGRTGSETQYF. DNA for the CDR3: TGCAGCGGCCGGACAGGGAGCGAGACCCAGTACTTC.

The V call is TRBV19, the J call TRBJ1-5; D ambiguous. Germline-derived CDR1 and CDR2 are LNHDA and SQIVND (reference sequence). V lost 5 bases and J lost 0, with 17 bases in between. CDR3 length: 17 residues. CDR3 sequence reads: CASSPRLRGSSNQPQHF. In nucleotides, the CDR3 is TGTGCCAGTAGTCCCAGATTGCGGGGATCTAGCAATCAGCCCCAGCATTTT.

The chain couples TRBV6-5 to TRBJ1-3; no definite D call. The V gene's germline CDR1 is MNHEY and CDR2 SVGAGI. The CDR3 has 15 residues. The V end lost 4 bases, the J end lost 1 base, and 11 bases lay between the germline ends. Here the CDR3 reads CASSFGGYSGNTIYF. CDR3 in DNA: TGTGCCAGCAGTTTTGGAGGTTATTCTGGAAACACCATATATTTT.

The chain joins TRBV2 to TRBJ1-5, with D possibly matching TRBD1 (6 bases). V was shortened by 6 bases and J by 5 bases, with 14 bases between the two germline ends. This CDR3 region has 14 residues. CDR1 SNHLY and CDR2 FYNNEI come from the germline V gene. CDR3 protein: CASSEGGIHQPQHF. The CDR3 region has the DNA TGTGCCAGCAGCGAGGGGGGGATACATCAGCCCCAGCATTTT.

This chain joins TRBV7-6 and TRBJ1-4; 7 bases agree with TRBD1. The germline V gene encodes CDR1 SGHVS and CDR2 FNYEAQ. The CDR3 has 14 amino acids. V lost 3 bases and J lost 4; bases outside the gene matches: 2. DNA for the CDR3: TGTGCCAGCAGCTTGACAGGGATTAATGAAAAACTGTTTTTT. Its translation is CASSLTGINEKLFF.

This chain links TRBV12-3 or TRBV12-4 with TRBJ2-2, with D perhaps matching TRBD2 (6 bases). V dropped 6 bases and J dropped 6 bases, with 11 bases sitting between them. The CDR3 sequence is 13 residues long. CDR3 protein: CASRPTGAGELFF. The CDR3 nucleotides are TGTGCCAGCAGGCCCACGGGGGCCGGGGAGCTGTTTTTT.

The chain is built from TRBV19 and TRBJ2-1; no reliable D call. The CDR3 is 12 residues long. V lost 6 bases and J 3 bases, leaving 6 bases between the germline ends. The germline V gene encodes CDR1 LNHDA and CDR2 SQIVND (reference sequence). CDR3: CASRSSYNEQFF. The CDR3 DNA is TGTGCCAGTAGATCCAGCTACAATGAGCAGTTCTTC.

The table lists this clone with a few counts. Germline is not matched at one junction end, which may reflect a read error. V is TRBV7-7 and J is TRBJ2-2, with 9 bases identical to TRBD2. CDR1 and CDR2 (germline): SSHAT, FNYEAQ (reference sequence). The CDR3 sequence is 16 residues long. CDR3: CASSLYGGGAVGELFF. In DNA form, the CDR3 reads TGTGCTAGCAGCTTATATGGCGGGGGGGCCGTAGGGGAGCTGTTTTTT.

The chain has TRBV19 and TRBJ1-5; D uncertain. This CDR3 region has 14 residues. The V gene's germline CDR1 is LNHDA and CDR2 SQIVND (reference sequence). With 5 bases removed from V and 0 bases from J, the gap between germline ends came to 8 bases. The CDR3 DNA sequence: TGTGCCAGTAGTGTACTCGATAGCAATCAGCCCCAGCATTTT. Translation: CASSVLDSNQPQHF.

V and J are TRBV6-5 and TRBJ2-7, with 8 bases fitting TRBD2. This CDR3 is built from 13 residues. Losses at the gene ends were 6 bases for V and 4 bases for J; bases not matched to a gene: 5. Germline V CDR1 and CDR2: MNHEY, SVGAGI. The CDR3 bases are TGTGCCAGCAGGGGGACTAGTAGGTACGAGCAGTACTTC. Its translation: CASRGTSRYEQYF.

J is TRBJ1-5 and V is TRBV10-3; 10 bases map to TRBD1. V lost 0 bases, J lost 3 bases, and 5 bases stayed unmatched. CDR1 is ENHRY and CDR2 is SYGVKD in the germline V gene. The length of the CDR3 is 17 residues. CDR3 coding DNA: TGTGCCATCAGTGAGTCGCAGACAGGGGGCCTCAATCAGCCCCAGCATTTT. Translating it yields CAISESQTGGLNQPQHF.

The J gene is TRBJ2-1, the V gene TRBV4-2; maybe TRBD2 (6 bases). Trimming pared 1 base from V and 6 bases from J, leaving 19 bases between. This CDR3 spans 17 amino acids. CDR1 and CDR2 (germline): LGHNA, YNFKEQ. CDR3 sequence: CASSQALGGAPLNEQFF. As DNA, the CDR3 is TGTGCCAGCAGCCAAGCCCTTGGAGGGGCACCCCTCAATGAGCAGTTCTTC.

The J gene is TRBJ2-1, the V gene TRBV5-1; TRBD1 aligns across 9 bases. The ends lost 0 bases at V and 9 bases at J; junction bases unmatched: 4. The CDR3 totals 14 residues. In germline, CDR1 is SGHRS, CDR2 YFSETQ. The CDR3 region has the DNA TGCGCCAGCAGCTTGGCCGGACAGGGGACTGAGCAGTTCTTC. As protein: CASSLAGQGTEQFF.

The chain carries TRBV4-2 and TRBJ1-3; D call uncertain. The germline V gene has CDR1 LGHNA and CDR2 YNFKEQ. The CDR3 is 16 amino acids. Trimming took 2 bases from V and 2 from J, leaving 13 bases between them. CDR3 coding DNA: TGTGCCAGCAGCCAATCCGGCTCACAGCCTGGAAACACCATATATTTT. Translated, it gives CASSQSGSQPGNTIYF.

This clone was observed once. Distinct nucleotide sequences in the sample also encode this CDR3. The chain couples TRBV28 to TRBJ1-1, with 10 positions matching TRBD1. Germline V gene lookup returns CDR1 MDHEN and CDR2 SYDVKM. There are 15 residues in the CDR3. The V segment lost 5 bases and the J segment 4 bases; nucleotides outside the gene matches: 7. CDR3 residues: CASSLRTGGSTEAFF. In DNA form, the CDR3 reads TGTGCCAGCAGTCTTCGGACAGGGGGGAGCACTGAAGCTTTCTTT.

The chain links TRBV24-1 to TRBJ2-1, with 8 bases aligning to TRBD2. The germline CDR1 and CDR2 sequences are KGHDR and SFDVKD. This CDR3 is 15 amino acids long. The J segment lost 8 bases and the V segment lost 4 bases, leaving 9 bases of the junction unmatched. CDR3 residues: CATSDPGTSGHEQFF. The CDR3 nucleotides are TGTGCCACCAGTGACCCCGGGACTAGTGGCCATGAGCAGTTCTTC.

The gene calls are TRBV4-2 and TRBJ2-3; TRBD2 matches at 8 bases. Germline V CDR1 and CDR2: LGHNA, YNFKEQ. The junction had 8 bases not matched to a gene; V was cut back by 0 bases and J by 0 bases. CDR3 size: 18 residues. The CDR3 here is CASSQDRAGGPSTDTQYF. For the CDR3, the DNA is TGTGCCAGCAGCCAAGATAGGGCGGGGGGCCCTAGCACAGATACGCAGTATTTT.

This chain joins TRBV12-3 or TRBV12-4 and TRBJ2-1; possibly TRBD1 for D (6 bases). V lost 6 bases and J 6 bases, leaving 9 bases between the germline ends. The CDR3 is 12 amino acids. CDR3: CASRVTGNEQFF. CDR3 DNA sequence: TGTGCCAGCAGGGTGACAGGCAATGAGCAGTTCTTC.